The rows below give T cell receptor beta chains drawn from one sample of a study of blood T cells in healthy people across ages. TCRdb re-called the 5' RACE reads through MiXCR, storing one row per CDR3 protein. The sample includes some 760,000 distinct CDR3 sequences, more than 20% of them seen just once. The data also belong to a second study, concerning T cells of mothers and their children.

The sequenced sample was blood. Source of these receptors: a boy younger than 18 in good health. Each CDR3 is given with its conserved first and last residue. Fields, in order: CDR3 protein, CDR3 DNA, D gene, V gene, clone size, J gene. The D gene is left open where the match is weak. Some rows mark clone size as missing; the rest say once, few, many or name a class of expanded clone.

CDR3aa: CASSVGRLAGGGETQYF
CDR3nt: TGTGCCAGCAGCGTAGGTCGACTAGCGGGGGGCGGAGAGACCCAGTACTTC
d_gene: TRBD2
v_gene: TRBV9
abundance: few
j_gene: TRBJ2-5

CDR3aa: CASSPGYTGPRAEQYF
CDR3nt: TGCGCCAGCAGCCCAGGGTACACCGGACCCCGCGCCGAGCAGTACTTC
d_gene: -
v_gene: TRBV5-1
abundance: few
j_gene: TRBJ2-7

CDR3aa: CASGLGREAFF
CDR3nt: TGTGCCAGCGGGTTGGGGCGTGAAGCTTTCTTT
d_gene: -
v_gene: TRBV28
abundance: -
j_gene: TRBJ1-1

CDR3aa: CASSLYLDSYNQPQHF
CDR3nt: TGTGCCAGCAGCTTATACCTGGACAGCTACAATCAGCCCCAGCATTTT
d_gene: -
v_gene: TRBV7-2
abundance: -
j_gene: TRBJ1-5

CDR3aa: CASSMGGLNNQPQHF
CDR3nt: TGTGCCAGTAGCATGGGGGGGTTGAACAATCAGCCCCAGCATTTT
d_gene: -
v_gene: TRBV19
abundance: -
j_gene: TRBJ1-5

CDR3aa: CSVYTSAYEQYF
CDR3nt: TGCAGCGTATATACATCTGCCTACGAGCAGTACTTC
d_gene: -
v_gene: TRBV29-1
abundance: few
j_gene: TRBJ2-7

CDR3aa: CSAREGLTEPYEQYF
CDR3nt: TGCAGTGCTAGGGAGGGCCTGACAGAGCCCTACGAGCAGTACTTC
d_gene: -
v_gene: TRBV20-1
abundance: few
j_gene: TRBJ2-7

CDR3aa: CASSLGAGFTGELFF
CDR3nt: TGTGCCAGCAGCTTAGGCGCCGGTTTCACCGGGGAGCTGTTTTTT
d_gene: -
v_gene: TRBV7-8
abundance: -
j_gene: TRBJ2-2

CDR3aa: CASSFNTAFSIEQFF
CDR3nt: TGTGCCAGCAGTTTCAACACAGCATTTTCCATTGAGCAGTTCTTC
d_gene: -
v_gene: TRBV28
abundance: few
j_gene: TRBJ2-1

CDR3aa: CSVVSGNTGELFF
CDR3nt: TGCAGCGTTGTGTCTGGGAACACCGGGGAGCTGTTTTTT
d_gene: -
v_gene: TRBV29-1
abundance: few
j_gene: TRBJ2-2

CDR3aa: CSVFLSPDHEQYF
CDR3nt: TGCAGCGTTTTTTTGTCACCAGACCACGAGCAGTACTTC
d_gene: -
v_gene: TRBV29-1
abundance: -
j_gene: TRBJ2-7

CDR3aa: CASGLGQGGGEKLFF
CDR3nt: TGTGCTAGTGGTCTCGGACAGGGCGGGGGTGAAAAACTGTTTTTT
d_gene: TRBD1
v_gene: TRBV12-5
abundance: -
j_gene: TRBJ1-4

CDR3aa: CASSQDKRGNDGQYF
CDR3nt: TGCGCCAGCAGCCAAGATAAGCGGGGGAATGACGGGCAGTACTTC
d_gene: TRBD2
v_gene: TRBV4-1
abundance: -
j_gene: TRBJ2-5